The 3 T cell receptor beta chains listed next were all sequenced from one sample in a study of beta chain features in type 1 diabetes. What was sequenced were expressed TCRB transcripts, since all of the isolated RNA had been reverse transcribed. Method: immunoSEQ multiplex PCR; TCRdb's copy keeps in-frame clones and lacks some. Counted here are 250,000 to 350,000 clones, about 14% occurring once; the ten biggest clones make up more than 6.5%. The sample was central memory CD4+ T cells from blood. All receptors come from a man aged 30 to 45 in good health.

The rearrangement uses TRBV10-1 and TRBJ2-7; D might be TRBD1 or TRBD2, each matching 6 bases. The CDR3 sequence is 15 residues long. V was pared by 0 bases and J by 6 bases, with 15 bases between. The germline V gene has CDR1 WNHNN and CDR2 SYGVQD (reference sequence). This CDR3 is CASSESESEGGEQYV. Written as DNA, the CDR3 is TGCGCCAGCAGTGAGTCGGAATCGGAGGGGGGCGAGCAGTACGTC.

The V and J genes are TRBV7-8 and TRBJ2-3; D is possibly TRBD2 (5 bases). CDR3 size: 12 residues. Germline V CDR1 and CDR2: SGHVS, FQNEAQ. The V gene lost 9 bases and the J gene lost 5 bases, with 12 bases spanning the gap. CDR3 DNA sequence: TGTGCCAGTAGATTAAGCGGAGATACGCAGTATTTT. Translation gives CASRLSGDTQYF.

J is TRBJ2-2 and V is TRBV9; D may match TRBD1 or TRBD2 (5 bases each). Germline V gene lookup returns CDR1 SGDLS and CDR2 YYNGEE. V lost 3 bases and J 0 bases, leaving 9 bases between the germline ends. CDR3 size: 15 residues. The DNA for the CDR3 is TGTGCCAGCAGCGCGGGACCGCCGAACACCGGGGAGCTGTTTTTT. This encodes CASSAGPPNTGELFF. The complete variable domain, with remaining parts taken from reference TRBV9 and TRBJ2-2, reads DSGVTQTPKHLITATGQRVTLRCSPRSGDLSVYWYQQSLDQGLQFLIQYYNGEERAKGNILERFSAQQFPDLHSELNLSSLELGDSALYFCASSAGPPNTGELFFGEGSRLTVL.